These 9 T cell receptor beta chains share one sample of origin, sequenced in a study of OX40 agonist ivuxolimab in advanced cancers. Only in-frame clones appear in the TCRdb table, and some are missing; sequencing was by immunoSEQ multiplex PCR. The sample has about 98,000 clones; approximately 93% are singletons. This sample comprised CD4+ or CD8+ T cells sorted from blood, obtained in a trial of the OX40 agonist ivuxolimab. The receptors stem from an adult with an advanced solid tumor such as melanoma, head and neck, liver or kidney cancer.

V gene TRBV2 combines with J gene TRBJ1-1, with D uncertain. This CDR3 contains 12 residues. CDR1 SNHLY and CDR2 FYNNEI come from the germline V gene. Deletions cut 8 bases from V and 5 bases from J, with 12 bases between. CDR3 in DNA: TGTGCCAGCGGCTTCGTTCGGACTGAAGCTTTCTTT. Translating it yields CASGFVRTEAFF.

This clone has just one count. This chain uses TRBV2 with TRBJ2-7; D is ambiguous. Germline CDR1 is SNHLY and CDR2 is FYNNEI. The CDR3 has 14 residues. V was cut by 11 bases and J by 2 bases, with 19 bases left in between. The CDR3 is CAQPPGVPTYEQYV. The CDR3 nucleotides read TGTGCCCAACCTCCGGGCGTACCCACCTACGAGCAGTACGTC.

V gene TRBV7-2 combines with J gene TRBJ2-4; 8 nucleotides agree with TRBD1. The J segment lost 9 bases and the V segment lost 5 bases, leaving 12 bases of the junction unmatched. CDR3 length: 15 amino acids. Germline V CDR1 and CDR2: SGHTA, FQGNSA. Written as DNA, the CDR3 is TGTGCCAGCAGCGGACAGGGATGGGTAAATAGCATTCAGTACTTC. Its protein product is CASSGQGWVNSIQYF.

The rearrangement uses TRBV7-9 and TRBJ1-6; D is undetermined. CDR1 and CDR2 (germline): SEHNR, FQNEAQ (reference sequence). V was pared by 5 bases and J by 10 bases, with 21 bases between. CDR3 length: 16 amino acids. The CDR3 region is CASSPPNRSRASPLHF. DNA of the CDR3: TGTGCCAGCAGCCCCCCTAACAGATCAAGAGCGTCACCCCTCCACTTT. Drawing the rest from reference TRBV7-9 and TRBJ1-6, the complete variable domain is DTGVSQNPRHKITKRGQNVTFRCDPISEHNRLYWYRQTLGQGPEFLTYFQNEAQLEKSRLLSDRFSAERPKGSFSTLEIQRTEQGDSAMYLCASSPPNRSRASPLHFGNGTRLTVT.

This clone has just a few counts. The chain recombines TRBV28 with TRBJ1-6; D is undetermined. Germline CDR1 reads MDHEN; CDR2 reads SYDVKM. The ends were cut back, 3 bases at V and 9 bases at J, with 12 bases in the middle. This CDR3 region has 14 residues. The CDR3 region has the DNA TGTGCCAGCAGTTTGGGTTACGAGGGTTCACCCCTCCACTTT. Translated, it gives CASSLGYEGSPLHF. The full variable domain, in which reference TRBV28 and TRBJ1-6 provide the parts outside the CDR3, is DVKVTQSSRYLVKRTGEKVFLECVQDMDHENMFWYRQDPGLGLRLIYFSYDVKMKEKGDIPEGYSVSREKKERFSLILESASTNQTSMYLCASSLGYEGSPLHFGNGTRLTVT.

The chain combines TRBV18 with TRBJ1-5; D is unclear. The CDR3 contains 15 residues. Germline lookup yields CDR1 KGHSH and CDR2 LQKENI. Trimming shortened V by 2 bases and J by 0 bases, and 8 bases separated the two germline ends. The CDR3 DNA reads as TGTGCCAGCTCACCATTGGCGGCTAGCAATCAGCCCCAGCATTTT. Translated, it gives CASSPLAASNQPQHF.

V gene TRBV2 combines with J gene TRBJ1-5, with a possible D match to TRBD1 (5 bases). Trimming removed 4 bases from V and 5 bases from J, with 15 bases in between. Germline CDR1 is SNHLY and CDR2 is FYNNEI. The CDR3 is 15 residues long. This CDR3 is CASSVRGRYDQPQHF. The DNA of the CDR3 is TGTGCCAGCAGTGTTCGGGGGAGGTATGATCAGCCCCAGCATTTT.

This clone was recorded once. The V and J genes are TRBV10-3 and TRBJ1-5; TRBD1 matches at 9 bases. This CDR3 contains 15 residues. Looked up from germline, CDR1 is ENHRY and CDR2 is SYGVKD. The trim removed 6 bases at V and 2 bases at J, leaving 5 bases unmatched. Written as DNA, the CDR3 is TGTGCCATCAGGGAGGACAGGGGAGGCAATCAGCCCCAGCATTTT. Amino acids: CAIREDRGGNQPQHF.

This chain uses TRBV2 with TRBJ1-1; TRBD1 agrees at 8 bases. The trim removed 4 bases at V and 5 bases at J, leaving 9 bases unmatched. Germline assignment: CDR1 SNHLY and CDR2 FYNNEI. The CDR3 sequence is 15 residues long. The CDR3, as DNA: TGTGCCAGCAGTGGGCGGACAGGGTTTGGAACTGAAGCTTTCTTT. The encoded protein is CASSGRTGFGTEAFF.